This T cell receptor (beta chain) is from a study of blood T cell repertoires in COVID-19. As for the study in general: Sources were T cells, B-cell-depleted T cells, or PBMCs; the material itself was cDNA or gDNA.

TCRdb's copy holds only in-frame clones and misses some; the assay was immunoSEQ multiplex PCR. Among under 8,000 clones listed, roughly 80% were seen once. The V gene end was trimmed by 4 bases and the J gene end by 2 bases; junction bases not matched to a gene: 4. Per germline, CDR1 SGDLS and CDR2 YYNGEE. There are 16 residues in the CDR3. The sample consisted of peripheral blood. This chain uses TRBV9 with TRBJ2-5; 14 bases align to TRBD2. This TCR was recovered from a human donor with active COVID-19. The donor label of this sample is uncertain. The CDR3 reads CASSPRTSGRQETQYF. The CDR3 DNA follows: TGTGCCAGCAGCCCCAGGACTAGCGGGAGGCAAGAGACCCAGTACTTC. Full variable domain (remainder filled in from reference TRBV9 and TRBJ2-5): DSGVTQTPKHLITATGQRVTLRCSPRSGDLSVYWYQQSLDQGLQFLIQYYNGEERAKGNILERFSAQQFPDLHSELNLSSLELGDSALYFCASSPRTSGRQETQYFGPGTRLLVL.